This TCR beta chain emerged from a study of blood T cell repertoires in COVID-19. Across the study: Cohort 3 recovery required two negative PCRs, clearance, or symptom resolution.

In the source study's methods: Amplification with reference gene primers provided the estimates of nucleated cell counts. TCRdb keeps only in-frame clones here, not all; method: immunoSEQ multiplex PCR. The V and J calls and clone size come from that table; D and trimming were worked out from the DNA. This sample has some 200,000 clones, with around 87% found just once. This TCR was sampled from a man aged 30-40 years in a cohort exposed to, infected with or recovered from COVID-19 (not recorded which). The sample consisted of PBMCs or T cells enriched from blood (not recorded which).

CDR3 DNA sequence: TGTGCCAGCAGTTACTCCTACAGGGAGGGAAGCACAGATACGCAGTATTTT. It codes for CASSYSYREGSTDTQYF. The V call is TRBV6-2 or TRBV6-3, the J call TRBJ2-3; possible D gene TRBD2, 7 bases. CDR1 is MNHEY, CDR2 SVGEGT, per germline. The CDR3 covers 17 residues. V shed 0 bases and J shed 0 bases, with 13 bases lying between them.